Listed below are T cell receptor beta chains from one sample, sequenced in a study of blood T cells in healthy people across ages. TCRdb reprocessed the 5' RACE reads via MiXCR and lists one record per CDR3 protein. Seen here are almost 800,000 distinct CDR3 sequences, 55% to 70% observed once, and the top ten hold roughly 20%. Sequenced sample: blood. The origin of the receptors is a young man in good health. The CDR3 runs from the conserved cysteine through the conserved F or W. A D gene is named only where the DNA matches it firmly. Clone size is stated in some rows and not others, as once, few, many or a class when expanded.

CASSPIGLAGVYNEQFF | TGTGCCAGCAGCCCCATTGGACTAGCGGGCGTCTACAATGAGCAGTTCTTC | . | TRBJ2-1 | TRBV9 | TRBD2
CASSSSRGLGGIQYF | TGTGCCAGCAGCTCGTCTAGGGGGCTGGGGGGCATTCAGTACTTC | few | TRBJ2-4 | TRBV9 | .
CASSRTSGLTYEQYF | TGTGCCAGCAGTAGGACTAGCGGACTAACCTACGAGCAGTACTTC | . | TRBJ2-7 | TRBV6-2/TRBV6-3 | TRBD2
CASSPSGTKNIQYF | TGTGCCAGCAGCCCATCCGGTACCAAAAACATTCAGTACTTC | . | TRBJ2-4 | TRBV27 | .
CSARSSVEFLGGYTF | TGCAGTGCTAGGAGCAGTGTAGAGTTTTTGGGCGGCTACACCTTC | . | TRBJ1-2 | TRBV20-1 | .
CSVESRGRVGANYGYTF | TGCAGCGTTGAATCCCGGGGTAGGGTGGGAGCTAACTATGGCTACACCTTC | . | TRBJ1-2 | TRBV29-1 | .
CASSQEGFSSPYEQYF | TGTGCCAGCAGCCAAGAAGGATTCTCATCCCCCTACGAGCAGTACTTC | . | TRBJ2-7 | TRBV3-1 | .
CSAIRELGQYF | TGCAGTGCTATCCGGGAATTGGGTCAGTATTTT | few | TRBJ2-3 | TRBV20-1 | .
CASSLRTGLMTYEQYF | TGTGCCAGCAGCCTCAGGACAGGGCTCATGACCTACGAGCAGTACTTC | . | TRBJ2-7 | TRBV4-2 | TRBD1
CASSRDPQGTGAIYDEQYF | TGTGCCAGCAGTCGAGACCCCCAAGGGACAGGCGCTATTTACGATGAGCAGTACTTC | . | TRBJ2-5 | TRBV9 | TRBD1
CSVGTDTRQYF | TGCAGCGTCGGGACAGACACACGGCAGTACTTC | . | TRBJ2-5 | TRBV29-1 | TRBD1
CASSLSPTRASYEQYF | TGTGCCAGCAGCTTATCCCCAACTAGAGCCTCCTACGAGCAGTACTTC | . | TRBJ2-7 | TRBV11-2 | .
CASIDGVDYEQYF | TGTGCCAGCATTGATGGCGTAGACTACGAGCAGTACTTC | . | TRBJ2-7 | TRBV6-2/TRBV6-3 | .
CASSLAGSFYGYTF | TGTGCCAGCAGCTTAGCCGGGTCTTTCTATGGCTACACCTTC | few | TRBJ1-2 | TRBV7-9 | .
CASSQAISSDTQYF | TGTGCCAGCAGCCAAGCGATCAGCTCAGATACGCAGTATTTT | . | TRBJ2-3 | TRBV3-1 | .
CASSQDRKGSYGYTF | TGTGCCAGCAGCCAAGACAGGAAAGGTAGCTATGGCTACACCTTC | few | TRBJ1-2 | TRBV6-6 | .
CASSSIEGLEQYF | TGTGCCAGCAGCTCAATAGAGGGTCTTGAGCAGTACTTC | . | TRBJ2-5 | TRBV11-2 | .
CASSYGNSGIQYF | TGTGCCAGCAGTTACGGGAATAGCGGTATTCAGTACTTC | . | TRBJ2-4 | TRBV6-2/TRBV6-3 | .
CSATSLDRRYYGYTF | TGCAGTGCTACCTCCCTCGACAGGCGGTATTATGGCTACACCTTC | . | TRBJ1-2 | TRBV20-1 | .
CAPYLQRGDTDTQYF | TGTGCCCCTTACCTACAGCGGGGGGACACAGATACGCAGTATTTT | few | TRBJ2-3 | TRBV24-1 | TRBD2
CSARFPGGNSPLHF | TGCAGTGCTAGATTTCCGGGGGGAAATTCACCCCTCCACTTT | . | TRBJ1-6 | TRBV20-1 | .
CSAIGTHDTQYF | TGCAGTGCTATCGGGACTCATGATACGCAGTATTTT | few | TRBJ2-3 | TRBV20-1 | .
CATSRDRAGWDIQYF | TGTGCCACCAGCAGAGATCGGGCGGGATGGGACATTCAGTACTTC | once | TRBJ2-4 | TRBV15 | .
CASSLFRPNTGELFF | TGTGCCAGCTCCTTATTCCGGCCCAACACCGGGGAGCTGTTTTTT | . | TRBJ2-2 | TRBV6-1 | .
CASSMPGSYNEQFF | TGTGCCAGCAGTATGCCGGGCTCCTACAATGAGCAGTTCTTC | once | TRBJ2-1 | TRBV7-9 | .
CASSQGTVGREEFF | TGTGCCAGCAGCCAAGGGACCGTAGGGAGGGAGGAGTTCTTC | . | TRBJ2-1 | TRBV3-1 | TRBD2
CASSQDWGVNIQYF | TGTGCCAGCAGCCAAGACTGGGGGGTAAACATTCAGTACTTC | . | TRBJ2-4 | TRBV3-1 | .
CASSPRLPTEQYF | TGTGCCAGCAGTCCACGGCTGCCGACCGAGCAGTACTTC | . | TRBJ2-7 | TRBV28 | .
CASSLGSPIRGGYTF | TGTGCCAGCAGCTTAGGGTCACCTATACGCGGCGGCTACACCTTC | . | TRBJ1-2 | TRBV7-9 | .
CASTTKTGWFEKLFF | TGTGCCAGCACGACAAAGACAGGGTGGTTTGAAAAACTGTTTTTT | . | TRBJ1-4 | TRBV28 | TRBD1
CASSESPGGGYEQYF | TGTGCCAGCAGTGAAAGCCCCGGGGGCGGGTACGAGCAGTACTTC | . | TRBJ2-7 | TRBV6-1 | .
CASSSGNGRVYNEQFF | TGTGCCAGCAGCTCCGGTAACGGGAGAGTTTACAATGAGCAGTTCTTC | . | TRBJ2-1 | TRBV7-8 | .
CSAPGLGETQYF | TGCAGTGCTCCCGGACTAGGAGAGACCCAGTACTTC | . | TRBJ2-5 | TRBV20-1 | TRBD2
CASSLARGEGARRAETQYF | TGTGCCAGCAGCTTAGCGCGTGGAGAAGGCGCGAGGCGAGCGGAGACCCAGTACTTC | few | TRBJ2-5 | TRBV7-8 | .
CASSGALGYGYTF | TGTGCCAGCAGTGGAGCCTTAGGGTATGGCTACACCTTC | . | TRBJ1-2 | TRBV6-5 | .
CASIRTGTYEQYF | TGCGCCAGCATAAGAACGGGAACCTACGAGCAGTACTTC | . | TRBJ2-7 | TRBV5-1 | .
CATSRVRGSYEQYF | TGTGCCACCAGCAGAGTGCGGGGATCCTACGAGCAGTACTTC | . | TRBJ2-7 | TRBV15 | .
CSASFVVGKTEAFF | TGCAGTGCTAGTTTTGTTGTGGGGAAAACTGAAGCTTTCTTT | . | TRBJ1-1 | TRBV20-1 | .
CSASSGRARYTEQFF | TGCAGTGCTAGTAGCGGGAGGGCCCGGTACACTGAGCAGTTCTTC | once | TRBJ2-1 | TRBV20-1 | TRBD2
CASSQDLSGRLDTQYF | TGCGCCAGCAGCCAAGATCTTAGCGGGAGACTGGATACGCAGTATTTT | . | TRBJ2-3 | TRBV4-3 | TRBD2
CASSSDTDTEAFF | TGTGCCAGCAGTTCGGACACGGACACTGAAGCTTTCTTT | . | TRBJ1-1 | TRBV2 | .
CSARDRVRGEQYF | TGCAGTGCTAGGGACCGGGTACGAGGCGAGCAGTACTTC | many | TRBJ2-7 | TRBV20-1 | .